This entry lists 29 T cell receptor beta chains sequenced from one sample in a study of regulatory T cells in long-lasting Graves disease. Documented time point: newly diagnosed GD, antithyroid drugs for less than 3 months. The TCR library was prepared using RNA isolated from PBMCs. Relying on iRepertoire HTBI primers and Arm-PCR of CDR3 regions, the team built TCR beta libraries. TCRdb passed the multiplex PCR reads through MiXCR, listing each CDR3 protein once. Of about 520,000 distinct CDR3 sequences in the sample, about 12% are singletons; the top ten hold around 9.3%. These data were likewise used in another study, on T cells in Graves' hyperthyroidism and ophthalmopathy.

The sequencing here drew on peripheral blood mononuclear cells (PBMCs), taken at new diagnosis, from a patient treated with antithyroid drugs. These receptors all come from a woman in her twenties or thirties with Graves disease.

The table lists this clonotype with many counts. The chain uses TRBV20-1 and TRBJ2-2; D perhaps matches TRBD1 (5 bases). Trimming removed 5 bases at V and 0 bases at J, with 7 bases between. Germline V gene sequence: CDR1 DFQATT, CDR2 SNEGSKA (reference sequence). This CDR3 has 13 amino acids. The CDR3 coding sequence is TGCAGTGCTGGGGCCCCGAACACCGGGGAGCTGTTTTTT. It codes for CSAGAPNTGELFF.

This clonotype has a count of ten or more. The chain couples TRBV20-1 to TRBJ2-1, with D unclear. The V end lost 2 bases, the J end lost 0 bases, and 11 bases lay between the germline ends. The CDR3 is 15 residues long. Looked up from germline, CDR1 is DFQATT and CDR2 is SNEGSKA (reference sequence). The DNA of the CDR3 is TGCAGTGCTAGACCCTGGGGAAGCTCCTACAATGAGCAGTTCTTC. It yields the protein CSARPWGSSYNEQFF.

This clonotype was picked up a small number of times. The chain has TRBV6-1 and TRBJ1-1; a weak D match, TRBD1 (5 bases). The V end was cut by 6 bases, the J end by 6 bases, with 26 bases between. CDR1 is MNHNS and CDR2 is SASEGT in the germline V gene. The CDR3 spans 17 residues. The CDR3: CASSNVNRGPWGAEAFF. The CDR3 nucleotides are TGTGCCAGCAGCAATGTAAACCGGGGCCCCTGGGGAGCTGAAGCTTTCTTT.

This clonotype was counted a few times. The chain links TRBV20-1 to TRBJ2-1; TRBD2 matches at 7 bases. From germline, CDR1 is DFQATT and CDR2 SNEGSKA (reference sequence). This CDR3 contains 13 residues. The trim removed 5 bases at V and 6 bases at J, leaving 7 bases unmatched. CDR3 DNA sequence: TGCAGTGCTGTTGGGGAGGGCCGCAATGAGCAGTTCTTC. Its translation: CSAVGEGRNEQFF.

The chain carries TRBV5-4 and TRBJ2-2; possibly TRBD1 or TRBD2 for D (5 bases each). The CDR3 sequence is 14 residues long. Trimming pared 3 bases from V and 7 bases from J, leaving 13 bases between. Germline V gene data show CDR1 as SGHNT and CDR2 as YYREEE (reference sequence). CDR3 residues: CASSSRESDGELFF. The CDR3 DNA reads TGTGCCAGCAGCTCCAGGGAGTCGGACGGGGAGCTGTTTTTT.

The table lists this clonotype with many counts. The CDR3 DNA follows: TGTGCCACCAGCCGTGTTATAGGGCGGGACGGGGAGCTGTTTTTT. Protein: CATSRVIGRDGELFF. The chain carries TRBV15 and TRBJ2-2, with a tentative D call TRBD2 (6 bases). This CDR3 is 15 amino acids long. In germline, CDR1 is LNHNV, CDR2 YYDKDF (reference sequence). Between the trimmed V and J ends, which lost 5 bases and 7 bases, there was a span of 17 bases.

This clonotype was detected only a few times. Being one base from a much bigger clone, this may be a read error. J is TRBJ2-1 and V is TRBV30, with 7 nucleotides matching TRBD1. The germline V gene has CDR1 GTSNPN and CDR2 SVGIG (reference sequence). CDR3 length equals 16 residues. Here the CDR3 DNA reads TGTGCCTGGAACCGTTTACAGGGGAGCTCCCACAATGAGCAGTTCTTC. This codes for CAWNRLQGSSHNEQFF.

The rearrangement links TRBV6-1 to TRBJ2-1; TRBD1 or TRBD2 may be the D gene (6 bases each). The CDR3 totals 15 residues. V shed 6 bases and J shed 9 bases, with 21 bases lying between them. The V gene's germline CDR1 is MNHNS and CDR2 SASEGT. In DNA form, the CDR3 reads TGTGCCAGCAGAGACAGACAGGACGGAGGGGGTGAGCAGTTCTTC. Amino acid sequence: CASRDRQDGGGEQFF.

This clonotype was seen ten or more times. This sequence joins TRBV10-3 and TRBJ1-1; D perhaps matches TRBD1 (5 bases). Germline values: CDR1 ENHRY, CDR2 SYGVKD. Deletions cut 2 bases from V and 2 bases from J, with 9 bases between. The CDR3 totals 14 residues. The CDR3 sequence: CAISERGSNTEAFF. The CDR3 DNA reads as TGTGCCATCAGTGAGAGGGGTTCTAACACTGAAGCTTTCTTT.

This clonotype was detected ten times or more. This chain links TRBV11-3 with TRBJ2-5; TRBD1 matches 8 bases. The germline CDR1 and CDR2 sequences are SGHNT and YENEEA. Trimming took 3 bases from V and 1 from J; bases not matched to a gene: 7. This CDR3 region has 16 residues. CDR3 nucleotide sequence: TGTGCCAGCAGCTTGACAGGGGTGGGGGTCCAAGAGACCCAGTACTTC. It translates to CASSLTGVGVQETQYF.

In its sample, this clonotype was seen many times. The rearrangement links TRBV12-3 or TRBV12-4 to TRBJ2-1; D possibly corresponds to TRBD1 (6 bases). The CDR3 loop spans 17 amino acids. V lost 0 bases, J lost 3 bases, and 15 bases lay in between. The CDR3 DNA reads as TGTGCCAGCAGTTTAGCGTATGGCACAGGGCTCTACAATGAGCAGTTCTTC. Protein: CASSLAYGTGLYNEQFF.

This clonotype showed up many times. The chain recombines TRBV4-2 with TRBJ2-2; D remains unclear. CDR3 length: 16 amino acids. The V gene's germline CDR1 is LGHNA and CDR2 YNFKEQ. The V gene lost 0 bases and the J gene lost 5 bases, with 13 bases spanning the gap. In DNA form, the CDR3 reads TGTGCCAGCAGCCAAGAGGAAGGGTCGAGTACCGGGGAGCTGTTTTTT. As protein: CASSQEEGSSTGELFF.

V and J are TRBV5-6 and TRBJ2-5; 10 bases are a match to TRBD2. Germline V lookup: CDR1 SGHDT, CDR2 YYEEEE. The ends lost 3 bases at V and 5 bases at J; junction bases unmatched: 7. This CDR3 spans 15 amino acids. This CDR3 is CASSWGLARGETQYF. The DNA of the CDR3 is TGTGCCAGCAGCTGGGGACTAGCGCGAGGGGAGACCCAGTACTTC. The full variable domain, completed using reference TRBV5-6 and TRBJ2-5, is DAGVTQSPTHLIKTRGQQVTLRCSPKSGHDTVSWYQQALGQGPQFIFQYYEEEERQRGNFPDRFSGHQFPNYSSELNVNALLLGDSALYLCASSWGLARGETQYFGPGTRLLVL.

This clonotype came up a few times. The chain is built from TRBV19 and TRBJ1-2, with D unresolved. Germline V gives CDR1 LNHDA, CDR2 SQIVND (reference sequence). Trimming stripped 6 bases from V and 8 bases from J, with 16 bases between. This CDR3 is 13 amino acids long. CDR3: CASRTDGVLGYTF. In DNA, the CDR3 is TGTGCCAGTAGGACCGACGGAGTTCTCGGCTACACCTTC.

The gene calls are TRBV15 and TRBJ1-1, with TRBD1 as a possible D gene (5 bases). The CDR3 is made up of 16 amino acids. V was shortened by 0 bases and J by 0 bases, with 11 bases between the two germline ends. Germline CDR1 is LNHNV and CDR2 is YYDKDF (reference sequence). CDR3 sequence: CATSRDRELLNTEAFF. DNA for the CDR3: TGTGCCACCAGCAGAGACAGGGAGCTCCTGAACACTGAAGCTTTCTTT. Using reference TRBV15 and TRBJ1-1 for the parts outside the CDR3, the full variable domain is DAMVIQNPRYQVTQFGKPVTLSCSQTLNHNVMYWYQQKSSQAPKLLFHYYDKDFNNEADTPDNFQSRRPNTSFCFLDIRSPGLGDTAMYLCATSRDRELLNTEAFFGQGTRLTVV.

CDR3 loop: CASSLRRSGGYTF. The CDR3 DNA is TGTGCCAGCAGTTTACGGCGATCGGGGGGCTACACCTTC. V and J are TRBV27 and TRBJ1-2; D is unresolved. CDR3 size: 13 residues. Germline CDR1 reads MNHEY; CDR2 reads SMNVEV (reference sequence). V was pared by 2 bases and J by 8 bases, with 12 bases between.

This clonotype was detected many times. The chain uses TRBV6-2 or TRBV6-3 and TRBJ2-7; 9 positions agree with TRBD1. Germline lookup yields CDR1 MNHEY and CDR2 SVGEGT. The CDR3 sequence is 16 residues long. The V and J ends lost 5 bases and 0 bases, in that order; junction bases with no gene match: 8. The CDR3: CASSRRDRAPSYEQYF. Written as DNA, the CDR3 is TGTGCCAGCAGTCGCCGGGACAGGGCCCCCTCCTACGAGCAGTACTTC.

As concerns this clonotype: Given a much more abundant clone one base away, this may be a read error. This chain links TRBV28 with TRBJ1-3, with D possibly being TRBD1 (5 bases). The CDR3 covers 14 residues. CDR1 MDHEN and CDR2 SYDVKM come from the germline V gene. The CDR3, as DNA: TGTGCCAGCCGGCAGGGAGGCCCTGGAAGCACCATATATTTT. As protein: CASRQGGPGSTIYF.

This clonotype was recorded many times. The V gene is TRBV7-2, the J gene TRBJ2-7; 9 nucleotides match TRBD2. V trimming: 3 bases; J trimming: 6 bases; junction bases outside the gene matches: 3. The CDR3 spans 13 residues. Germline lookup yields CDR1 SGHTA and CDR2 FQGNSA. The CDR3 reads CASSFSGSIEQYF. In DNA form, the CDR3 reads TGTGCCAGCAGCTTTAGCGGGAGCATCGAGCAGTACTTC.

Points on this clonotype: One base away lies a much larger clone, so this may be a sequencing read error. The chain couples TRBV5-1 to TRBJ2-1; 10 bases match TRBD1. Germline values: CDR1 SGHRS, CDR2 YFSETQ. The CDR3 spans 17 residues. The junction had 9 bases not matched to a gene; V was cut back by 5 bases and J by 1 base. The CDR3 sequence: CASRLMGTGASYNEQFF. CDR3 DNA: TGCGCCAGCAGGTTGATGGGGACAGGGGCTTCCTACAATGAGCAGTTCTTC.

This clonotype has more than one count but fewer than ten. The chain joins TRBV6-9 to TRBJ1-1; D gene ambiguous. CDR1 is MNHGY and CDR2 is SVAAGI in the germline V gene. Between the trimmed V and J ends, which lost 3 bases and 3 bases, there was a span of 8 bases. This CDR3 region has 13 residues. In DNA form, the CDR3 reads TGTGCCAGCAGTTACGGCATACACACTGAAGCTTTCTTT. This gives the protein CASSYGIHTEAFF.

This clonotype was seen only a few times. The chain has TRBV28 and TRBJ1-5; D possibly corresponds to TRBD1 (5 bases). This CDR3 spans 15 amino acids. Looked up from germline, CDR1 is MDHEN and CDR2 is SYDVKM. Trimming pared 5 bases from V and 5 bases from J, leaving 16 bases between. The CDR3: CASSLTDTRDQPQHF. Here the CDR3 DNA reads TGTGCCAGCAGTCTGACGGACACACGAGATCAGCCCCAGCATTTT.

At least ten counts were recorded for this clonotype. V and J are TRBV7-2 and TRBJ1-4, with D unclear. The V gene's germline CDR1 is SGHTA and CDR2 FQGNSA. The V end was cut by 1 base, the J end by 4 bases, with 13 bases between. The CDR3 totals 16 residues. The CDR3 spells CASSLGQRGSNEKLFF. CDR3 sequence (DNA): TGTGCCAGCAGCTTAGGGCAGCGGGGAAGTAATGAAAAACTGTTTTTT.

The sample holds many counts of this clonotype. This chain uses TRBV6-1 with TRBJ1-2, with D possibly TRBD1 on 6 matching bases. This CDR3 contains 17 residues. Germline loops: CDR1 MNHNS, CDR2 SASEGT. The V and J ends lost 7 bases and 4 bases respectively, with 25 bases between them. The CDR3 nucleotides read TGTGCCAGCACCCCCGGAACAGGGACCAGACTTAGCTATGGCTACACCTTC. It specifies CASTPGTGTRLSYGYTF.

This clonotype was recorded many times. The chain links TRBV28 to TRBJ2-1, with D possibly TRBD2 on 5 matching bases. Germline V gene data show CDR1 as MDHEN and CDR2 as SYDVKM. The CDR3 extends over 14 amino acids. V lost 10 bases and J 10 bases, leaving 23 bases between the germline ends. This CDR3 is CATGGLSSQLEQFF. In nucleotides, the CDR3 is TGTGCCACCGGAGGCCTTTCGTCCCAGTTGGAGCAGTTCTTC.

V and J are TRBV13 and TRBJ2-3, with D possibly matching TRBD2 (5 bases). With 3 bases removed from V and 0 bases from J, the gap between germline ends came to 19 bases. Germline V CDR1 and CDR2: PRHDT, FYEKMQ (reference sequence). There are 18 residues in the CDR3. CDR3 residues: CASSFSVEGLASTDTQYF. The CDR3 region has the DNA TGTGCCAGCAGCTTTTCTGTCGAGGGTCTAGCTAGCACAGATACGCAGTATTTT.

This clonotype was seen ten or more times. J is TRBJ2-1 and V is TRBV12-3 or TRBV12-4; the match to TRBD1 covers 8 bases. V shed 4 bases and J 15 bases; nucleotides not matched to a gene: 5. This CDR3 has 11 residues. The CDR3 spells CASSWTGQLFF. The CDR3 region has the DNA TGTGCCAGCAGTTGGACAGGGCAGTTGTTCTTC.

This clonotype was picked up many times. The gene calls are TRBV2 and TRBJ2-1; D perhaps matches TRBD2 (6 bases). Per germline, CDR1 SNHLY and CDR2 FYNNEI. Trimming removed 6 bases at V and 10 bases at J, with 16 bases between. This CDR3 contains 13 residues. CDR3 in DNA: TGTGCCAGCAGCGTCGGACTAACGCGGGAGCAGTTCTTC. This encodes CASSVGLTREQFF. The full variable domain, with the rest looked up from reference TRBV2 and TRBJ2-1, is EPEVTQTPSHQVTQMGQEVILRCVPISNHLYFYWYRQILGQKVEFLVSFYNNEISEKSEIFDDQFSVERPDGSNFTLKIRSTKLEDSAMYFCASSVGLTREQFFGPGTRLTVL.

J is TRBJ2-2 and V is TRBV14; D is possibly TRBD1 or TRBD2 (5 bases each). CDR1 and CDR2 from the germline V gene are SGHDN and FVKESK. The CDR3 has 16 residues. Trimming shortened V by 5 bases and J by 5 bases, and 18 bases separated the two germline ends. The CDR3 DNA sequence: TGTGCCAGCAGCAGCCGTGAGGGGAAATGGACCGGGGAGCTGTTTTTT. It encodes CASSSREGKWTGELFF. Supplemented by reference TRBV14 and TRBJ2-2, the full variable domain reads EAGVTQFPSHSVIEKGQTVTLRCDPISGHDNLYWYRRVMGKEIKFLLHFVKESKQDESGMPNNRFLAERTGGTYSTLKVQPAELEDSGVYFCASSSREGKWTGELFFGEGSRLTVL.